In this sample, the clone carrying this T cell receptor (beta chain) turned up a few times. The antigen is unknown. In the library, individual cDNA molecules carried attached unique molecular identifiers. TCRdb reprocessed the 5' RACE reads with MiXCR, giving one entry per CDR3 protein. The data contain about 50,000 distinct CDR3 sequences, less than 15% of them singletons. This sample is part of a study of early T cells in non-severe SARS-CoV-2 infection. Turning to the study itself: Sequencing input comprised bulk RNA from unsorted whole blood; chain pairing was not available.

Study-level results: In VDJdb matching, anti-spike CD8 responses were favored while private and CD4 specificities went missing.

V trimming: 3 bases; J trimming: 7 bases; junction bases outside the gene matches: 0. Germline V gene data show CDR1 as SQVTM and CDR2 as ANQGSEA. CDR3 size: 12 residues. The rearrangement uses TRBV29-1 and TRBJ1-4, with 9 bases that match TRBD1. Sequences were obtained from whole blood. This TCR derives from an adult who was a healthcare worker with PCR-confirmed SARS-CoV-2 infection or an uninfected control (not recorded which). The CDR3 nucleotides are TGCAGCGTTGAGGACAGGGGTGAAAAACTGTTTTTT. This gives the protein CSVEDRGEKLFF.